This TCR beta chain was found in a study of a mutant IDH1 vaccine in newly diagnosed glioma. Study context: The initiation of vaccination occurred 4-6 weeks after radiotherapy alone, or with temozolomide cycles. Findings and limits, study-wide: Pseudoprogression showed no apparent link to changes in top peripheral T cell clonotypes. Of all patients, 93.3% showed vaccine-induced immune responses.

The repertoire was sequenced with immunoSEQ multiplex PCR; TCRdb's copy has only in-frame clones and lacks some. Of 43,000 or so clones listed, almost 95% are singletons. This clone was detected a few times. Its antigen is as yet unknown. The time point is: week 35, safety follow-up. Alongside topical imiquimod, each dose of vaccine comprised 300 ug of mutant IDH1 20-mer peptide. Tumors from donors were new WHO grade 3 or 4 IDH1-mutant astrocytomas with ATRX loss. V gave up 2 bases and J gave up 2 bases, with 7 bases separating them. The germline V gene encodes CDR1 KGHSH and CDR2 LQKENI. This CDR3 has 14 residues.

This receptor was taken from a man aged 45 to 65 with glioma. The starting material was PBMCs, obtained from a glioma patient whose treatment included an IDH1 peptide vaccine. The genes are TRBV18 and TRBJ1-5; weak D call: TRBD1 (5 bases). The CDR3 nucleotides read TGTGCCAGCTCACCAGAACAGGGCAATCAGCCCCAGCATTTT. Translating gives CASSPEQGNQPQHF.